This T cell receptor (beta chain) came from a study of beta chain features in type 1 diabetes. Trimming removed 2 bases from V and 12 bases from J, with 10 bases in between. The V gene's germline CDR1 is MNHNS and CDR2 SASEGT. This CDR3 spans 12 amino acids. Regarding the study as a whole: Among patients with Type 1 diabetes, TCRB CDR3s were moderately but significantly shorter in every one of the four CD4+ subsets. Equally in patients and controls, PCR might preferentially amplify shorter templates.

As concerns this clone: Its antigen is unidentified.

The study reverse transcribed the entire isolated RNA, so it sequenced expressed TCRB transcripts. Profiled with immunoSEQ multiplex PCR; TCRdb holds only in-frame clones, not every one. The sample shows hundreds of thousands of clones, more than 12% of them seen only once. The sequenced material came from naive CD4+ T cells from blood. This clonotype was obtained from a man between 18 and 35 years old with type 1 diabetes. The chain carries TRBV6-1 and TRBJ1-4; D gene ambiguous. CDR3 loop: CASSESREELFF. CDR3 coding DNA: TGTGCCAGCAGTGAAAGCCGGGAGGAACTGTTTTTT.